These T cell receptor beta chains were read from a single sample in a study of T cell responses to AZD1222 COVID-19 vaccine. Profiled with immunoSEQ multiplex PCR; TCRdb holds only in-frame clones, not every one. The sample carries nearly 110,000 clones, approximately 90% recorded once. This sample comprised peripheral blood, obtained 28 days after the second AZD1222 dose. These receptors were taken from an adult who received the AZD1222 COVID-19 vaccine. The conserved cysteine and the conserved F or W are not part of the CDR3 here.

ASTMGRGWELF,TRBV19
ASSAETGQQETQY,TRBV9
ASSQDHQDSPLH,TRBV4-2
ATSRGQLYEQY,TRBV15
ASTLVPEISGNTIY,TRBV4-1
ASSSSWGQPQH,TRBV7-2
ASSYNNRRKGYGYT,TRBV7-2
ASSRGQGVYEQY,TRBV2
ASSQPGLPGQPQH,TRBV4-1
ASSLAYQGGGTDTQY,TRBV5-1
ASSREPGPYGYT,TRBV7-2
ASSEQGENTEAF,TRBV7-3
ASSLTGSSNEKLF,TRBV28
SVVPDRDYGYT,TRBV29-1
ASSQDYGQGGDEQY,TRBV4-2
ASSIPGTPYEQY,TRBV11-2
AIRDGGEGNSPLH,TRBV10-3
ASSFIFKTGEDEKLF,TRBV27
ASSQGQTNPGSEKLF,TRBV4-2
ASSPSGPTNQPQH,TRBV18
ASSQDPGGSYEQY,TRBV4-1
ASSSSGGREGKLF,TRBV5-4
ATSDSRDSYEQY,TRBV24-1
ASSLDAGATDTQY,TRBV7-2
ASSQDGAAIKAF,TRBV4-3
AWSNGVGNQPQH,TRBV30
AISPRAGDNSPLH,TRBV10-3
ASTPQAGDNQPQH,TRBV21-1
ASSPQPEAPEQY,TRBV9
ASNFDWGSRTEAF,TRBV19
AQGRDLIGRYGYT,TRBV30
ASSTGQGQYEQY,TRBV27
ASSLGWVDTIY,TRBV12-3/TRBV12-4
ASSPTTSGDNEQF,TRBV6-5
ASSLGATGELF,TRBV5-1
ASSLGGTANSPLH,TRBV7-9
ASRRQGNSHNSPLH,TRBV2
ASTQAGQGGRNTEAF,TRBV28
ASSHGQFYEQY,TRBV6-5
ASSFSRQSQSTDTQY,TRBV28
ATSDADRVLGQY,TRBV24-1
ASRLTGGSQPQH,TRBV6-5
ASSPGGQGPTGELF,TRBV5-6
ASSQETGVYEQY,TRBV7-2
ASRSPLSGYT,TRBV12-3/TRBV12-4
ASSSHRRSGTDTQY,TRBV7-8
ASSQDHGRTYNEQF,TRBV4-3